The rows below give T cell receptor beta chains drawn from one sample of a study of cytomegalovirus exposure and HLA in healthy donors. Clones were sequenced by immunoSEQ multiplex PCR, and TCRdb holds only the in-frame ones, with some missing. The sample carries 65,000 to 85,000 clones, approximately 84% recorded once. Sample: PBMCs. The receptors derive from a woman aged 45-65 years in good health and CMV-seronegative. The CDR3 runs from the conserved cysteine through the conserved F or W. Each record gives: CDR3 length, V gene, J gene, CDR3 protein.

16,TRBV5-4,TRBJ2-5,CASRNEYRGLGETQYF
14,TRBV19,TRBJ2-3,CASRRTGAADTQYF
15,TRBV5-5,TRBJ1-1,CASSLRQIMNTEAFF
14,TRBV5-8,TRBJ1-5,CASSPRGKNQPQHF
15,TRBV5-1,TRBJ2-7,CASRQRVAGAYEQYF
21,TRBV28,TRBJ2-1,CASSPYRGLAGGYSSYNEQFF
15,TRBV15,TRBJ1-2,CATSRGGGINYGYTF
15,TRBV5-6,TRBJ2-5,CASSLRTGVQETQYF
15,TRBV30,TRBJ1-1,CAWRTRTAQNTEAFF
13,TRBV7-6,TRBJ1-1,CASSFGQDTEAFF
13,TRBV19,TRBJ2-7,CASRGTGVYEQYF
13,TRBV2,TRBJ2-7,CASSGGGSSEQYF
14,TRBV9,TRBJ1-4,CASSLGTGAEKLFF
17,TRBV9,TRBJ2-3,CASSPGRGGGLSDTQYF
16,TRBV2,TRBJ2-5,CASSATSGGDQETQYF
15,TRBV5-1,TRBJ2-1,CASSLEPPGVYEQFF
16,TRBV7-9,TRBJ2-7,CASSLGGGGTSYEQYF
14,TRBV15,TRBJ1-6,CATSRGESYSPLHF
14,TRBV29-1,TRBJ2-1,CSVDGTGVRDEQFF
10,TRBV7-8,TRBJ2-6,CASSPSVLTF
13,TRBV18,TRBJ2-5,CASSPRPQETQYF
14,TRBV9,TRBJ1-2,CASSVGTGNYGYTF
13,TRBV7-2,TRBJ2-7,CASSSGQVYEQYF
16,TRBV7-9,TRBJ2-5,CASSLGPGQPKETQYF
14,TRBV29-1,TRBJ2-7,CSVEYESNSYEQYF
14,TRBV7-8,TRBJ1-4,CASSLGGVGEKLFF